This is a list of T cell receptor beta chains from one sample in a study of blood T cell repertoires in COVID-19. Generated by immunoSEQ multiplex PCR, the TCRdb table keeps only in-frame clones and is missing some. The profile shows 210,000 or so clones, around 80% of them singletons. Source material: peripheral blood. The receptors were gathered from a man aged 50 or older who had recovered from COVID-19. Each CDR3 is given with its conserved first and last residue. The order of the fields is V gene, J gene, clone size, D gene, CDR3 DNA, CDR3 protein. The D gene is left open where the match is weak. Rows give clone size only sometimes, using once, few, many, or a class for an expanded clone.

TRBV3-1/TRBV3-2,TRBJ2-1,.,.,TGTGCCAGCAGCCAAGCTCAAGGGGCATACAATGAGCAGTTCTTC,CASSQAQGAYNEQFF
TRBV7-6,TRBJ2-3,.,TRBD2,TGTGCCAGCAGCTTAAGCGGGGGGAGCACAGATACGCAGTATTTT,CASSLSGGSTDTQYF
TRBV19,TRBJ2-3,.,TRBD1,TGTGCCAGTAGCGCACGACAGGGAAGCACAGATACGCAGTATTTT,CASSARQGSTDTQYF
TRBV5-1,TRBJ1-3,.,.,TGCGCCAGCAGCTTGGTGGGCATCTCTGGAAACACCATATATTTT,CASSLVGISGNTIYF
TRBV5-4,TRBJ1-2,once,TRBD1,TGTGCCAGCAGCTTGGACGGACAGGGGGCATTCGGTGGCTACACCTTC,CASSLDGQGAFGGYTF
TRBV3-1/TRBV3-2,TRBJ2-7,.,.,TGTGCCAGCAGCCAAGATCAGGCCAGGGGCTACGAGCAGTACTTC,CASSQDQARGYEQYF
TRBV11-2,TRBJ2-5,.,.,TGTGCCAGCAGCGCCTATCAAGAGACCCAGTACTTC,CASSAYQETQYF
TRBV7-9,TRBJ2-1,.,.,TGTGCCAGCAGCTCGGTAGCGGCTTACAATGAGCAGTTCTTC,CASSSVAAYNEQFF
TRBV30,TRBJ1-5,few,TRBD1,TGTGCCTGGAGCGTGACAGGGGATCAGCCCCAGCATTTT,CAWSVTGDQPQHF
TRBV4-2,TRBJ2-3,.,TRBD2,TGTGCCAGCAGCCAAGGATCCCTTGGGACTAGCGGCTTCAGCACAGATACGCAGTATTTT,CASSQGSLGTSGFSTDTQYF
TRBV14,TRBJ2-5,.,.,TGTGCCAGCAGCCTCAGCCAGGGGTACCAAGAGACCCAGTACTTC,CASSLSQGYQETQYF
TRBV18,TRBJ2-7,.,TRBD2,TGTGCCAGCTCACCACAGAGACTAGCGGGAGTCGGGCAGTACTTC,CASSPQRLAGVGQYF
TRBV29-1,TRBJ2-3,.,TRBD2,TGCAGCGTTGTCGGGCTAGCGGGAGAAAGCACAGATACGCAGTATTTT,CSVVGLAGESTDTQYF
TRBV20-1,TRBJ2-5,.,.,TGCAGTGCTAGTTACGGGCAAGAGACCCAGTACTTC,CSASYGQETQYF
TRBV6-1,TRBJ2-1,.,TRBD2,TGTGCCAGCAGTGAATTAGGACTAGGAGAGCAGTTCTTC,CASSELGLGEQFF